Sequencing of this TCR beta chain was carried out in a study of Ad26.COV2.S vaccination and SARS-CoV-2 variants. Points from the study as a whole: Reportedly, after vaccination the spike-specific CD8+ and CD4+ T cell responses displayed substantial breadth. Vaccine recipients and placebo recipients showed similar non-spike TCR breadth.

TCRdb's copy holds only in-frame clones and misses some; the assay was immunoSEQ multiplex PCR. Among 300,000 to 400,000 clones listed, roughly 81% were seen once. This clone was seen a handful of times. Its antigen is currently unknown. The germline CDR1 and CDR2 sequences are MNHEY and SVGAGI. The CDR3 has 13 amino acids. V lost 6 bases to trimming and J lost 4 bases, with 12 bases between them. Specified treatment: roughly 19 received Ad26.COV2.S at low or high dose, single or two shots; about 5 received placebo; per-sample allocation not given. The samples date from day 63 after the first vaccine or placebo injection. In the vaccine, an Ad26 vector expressed the SARS-CoV-2 spike of the Wuhan strain.

This receptor was taken from a person aged 18-65 years who received the Ad26.COV2.S COVID-19 vaccine or a placebo. This sequence joins TRBV6-5 and TRBJ1-2; no clear D. This material consisted of peripheral blood, taken in a trial of Ad26.COV2.S vaccine versus placebo. The CDR3: CASSRTDLYGYTF. In DNA form, the CDR3 reads TGTGCCAGCAGCCGTACGGACCTCTATGGCTACACCTTC.